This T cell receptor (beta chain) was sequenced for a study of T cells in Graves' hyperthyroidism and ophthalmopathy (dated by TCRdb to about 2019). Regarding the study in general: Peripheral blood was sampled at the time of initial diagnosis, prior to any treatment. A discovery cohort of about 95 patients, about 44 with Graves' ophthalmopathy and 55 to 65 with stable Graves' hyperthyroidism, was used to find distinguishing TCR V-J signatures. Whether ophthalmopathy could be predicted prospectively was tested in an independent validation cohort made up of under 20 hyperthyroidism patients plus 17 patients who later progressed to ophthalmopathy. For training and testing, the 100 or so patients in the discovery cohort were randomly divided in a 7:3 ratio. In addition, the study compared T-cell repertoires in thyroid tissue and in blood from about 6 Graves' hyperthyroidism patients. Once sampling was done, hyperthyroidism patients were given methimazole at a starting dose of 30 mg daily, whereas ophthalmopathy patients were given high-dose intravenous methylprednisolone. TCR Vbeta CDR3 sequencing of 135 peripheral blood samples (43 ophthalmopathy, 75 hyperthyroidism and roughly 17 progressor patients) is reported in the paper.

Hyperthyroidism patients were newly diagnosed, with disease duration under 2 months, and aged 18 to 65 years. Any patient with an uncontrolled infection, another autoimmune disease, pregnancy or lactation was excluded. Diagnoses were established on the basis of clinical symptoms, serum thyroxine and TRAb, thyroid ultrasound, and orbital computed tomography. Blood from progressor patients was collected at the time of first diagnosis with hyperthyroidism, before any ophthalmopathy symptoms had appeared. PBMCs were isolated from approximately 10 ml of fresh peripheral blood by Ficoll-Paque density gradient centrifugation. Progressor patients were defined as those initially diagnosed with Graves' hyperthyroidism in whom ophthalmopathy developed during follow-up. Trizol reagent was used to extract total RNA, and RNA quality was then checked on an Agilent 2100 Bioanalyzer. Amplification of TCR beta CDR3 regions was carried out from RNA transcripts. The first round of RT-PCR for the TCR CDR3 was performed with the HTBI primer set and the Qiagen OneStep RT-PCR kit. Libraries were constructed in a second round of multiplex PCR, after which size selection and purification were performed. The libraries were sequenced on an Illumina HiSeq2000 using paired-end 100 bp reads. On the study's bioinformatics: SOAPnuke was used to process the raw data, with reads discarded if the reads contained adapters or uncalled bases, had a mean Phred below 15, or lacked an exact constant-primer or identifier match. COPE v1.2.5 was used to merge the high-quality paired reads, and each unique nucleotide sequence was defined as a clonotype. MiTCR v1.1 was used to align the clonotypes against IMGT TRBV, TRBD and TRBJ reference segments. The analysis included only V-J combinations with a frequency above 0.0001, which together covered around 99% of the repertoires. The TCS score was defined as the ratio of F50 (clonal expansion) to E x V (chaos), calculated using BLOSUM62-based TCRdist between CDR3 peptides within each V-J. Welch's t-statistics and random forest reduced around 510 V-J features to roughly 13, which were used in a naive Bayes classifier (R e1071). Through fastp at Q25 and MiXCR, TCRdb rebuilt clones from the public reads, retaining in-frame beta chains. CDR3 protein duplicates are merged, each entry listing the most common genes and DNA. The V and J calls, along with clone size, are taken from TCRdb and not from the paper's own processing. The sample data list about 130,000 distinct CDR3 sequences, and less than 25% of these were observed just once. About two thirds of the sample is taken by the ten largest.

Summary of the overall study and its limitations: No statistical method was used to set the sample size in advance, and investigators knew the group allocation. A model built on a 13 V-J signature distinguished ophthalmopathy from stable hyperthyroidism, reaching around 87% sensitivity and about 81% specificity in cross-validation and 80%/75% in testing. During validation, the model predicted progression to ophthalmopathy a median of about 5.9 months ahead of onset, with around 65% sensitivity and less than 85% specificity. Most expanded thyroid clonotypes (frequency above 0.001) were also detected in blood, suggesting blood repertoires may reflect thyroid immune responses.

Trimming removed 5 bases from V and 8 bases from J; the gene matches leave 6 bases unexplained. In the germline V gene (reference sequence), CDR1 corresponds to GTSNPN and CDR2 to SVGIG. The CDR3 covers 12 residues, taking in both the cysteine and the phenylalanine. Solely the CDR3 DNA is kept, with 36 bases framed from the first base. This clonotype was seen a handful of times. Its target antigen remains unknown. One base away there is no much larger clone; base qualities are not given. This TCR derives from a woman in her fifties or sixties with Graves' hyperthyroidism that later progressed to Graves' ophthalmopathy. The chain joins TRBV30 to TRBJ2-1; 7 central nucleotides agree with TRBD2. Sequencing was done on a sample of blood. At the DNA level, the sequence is TGTGCCTGGGACCCTCGGGGGGATGAGCAGTTCTTC. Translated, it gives CAWDPRGDEQFF.